This TCR beta chain was sequenced for a study of T cells after yellow fever vaccination. TCRdb fed the 5' RACE reads into MiXCR, producing one record per CDR3 protein. The table records some 350,000 distinct CDR3 sequences, 7.5% to 9% of them present only once. Between the trimmed V and J ends, which lost 1 base and 2 bases, there was a span of 20 bases. Germline lookup yields CDR1 SGHAT and CDR2 FQNNGV. This CDR3 is built from 19 residues. The sample here was PBMCs, taken on the day of the first yellow fever vaccination. The TCR sequence derives from a man in his late teens or twenties who received the YFV17D yellow fever vaccine. This rearrangement joins TRBV11-2 to TRBJ2-2; tentatively, D is TRBD1 or TRBD2 (5 bases each). CDR3: CASSLVREAGTFNTGELFF. The CDR3 bases are TGTGCCAGCAGCTTAGTGAGGGAAGCCGGGACGTTTAACACCGGGGAGCTGTTTTTT.